This TCR beta chain was obtained from a study of PD-L1 blockade in urothelial cancer. About the study: Atezolizumab therapy began for patients in about 2014, dosed at 1,200 mg intravenously every 3 weeks.

TCRdb's copy holds only in-frame clones and misses some; the assay was immunoSEQ multiplex PCR. The sample lists around 38,000 clones; about 80% were seen once. Time point specified: pretreatment peripheral blood. There were between 1 and 8 samples from each patient, taken pretreatment and on-treatment. This CDR3 comprises 15 residues. CDR1 is LNHDA, CDR2 SQIVND, per germline (reference sequence). The V segment lost 7 bases and the J segment 3 bases; nucleotides outside the gene matches: 9. The chain couples TRBV19 to TRBJ2-3, with 8 bases aligning to TRBD2. The receptor was derived from a man in his sixties with urothelial cancer. Material: PBMCs, obtained around atezolizumab (anti-PD-L1) treatment. The CDR3 loop reads CASMGSGTGTDTQYF. The CDR3 region has the DNA TGTGCCAGTATGGGTAGCGGGACGGGAACAGATACGCAGTATTTT.